This T cell receptor beta chain was captured in a study of beta chain features in type 1 diabetes. About the research overall: There were some 98 million sorted cells examined across all samples.

Each of the CD4+ naive, central memory, regulatory and stem cell-like memory populations was sorted via CD45RO/CCR7/CD25/CD127/CD95/CD27. Purity exceeded 95% in all sorted populations. There are a few counts of this clone. The CDR3 is 15 residues long. V was shortened by 0 bases and J by 3 bases, with 9 bases between the two germline ends. Germline CDR1 and CDR2: LGHNA and YSLEER. Since all of the isolated RNA was reverse transcribed, expressed TCRB transcripts were what got sequenced. Assay: immunoSEQ multiplex PCR; the TCRdb copy retains only in-frame clones and omits some. The top ten hold about 0.045% of the sample, which has almost 350,000 clones, about 20% seen once.

This sequence originates from a woman aged 18-29 years in good health. This rearrangement joins TRBV4-3 to TRBJ1-5; no reliable D call. The specimen was naive CD4+ T cells from blood. CDR3 bases: TGCGCCAGCAGCCAAGATTTGTCAGACAATCAGCCCCAGCATTTT. Translating it yields CASSQDLSDNQPQHF.